The T cell receptor beta chain described here comes from a study of T cells after yellow fever vaccination (dated by TCRdb to between 2019 and 2020). Regarding the research as a whole: The SMART-Seq v4 Ultra Low Input RNA kit was used to prepare libraries from fractions with low cell numbers. Bulk PBMC replicates and cell subsets were isolated from blood drawn at multiple timepoints before and after both primary and secondary immunization. To follow T-cell clones before and after primary and booster YFV17D yellow fever vaccination, bulk TCR alpha and beta repertoires were sequenced over time. Two healthy male donors made up the cohort, one aged 18 to 30 years and the other aged 30 to 40 years. The paper as a whole reports these results and caveats: Because abundant contaminating clonotypes from the bulk population could be contained in FACS-sorted repertoires, computational filtering was required. The secondary T-cell response was found to be weaker but faster than the primary response, with a peak reached on day 5 rather than on day 15. A small fraction of clonotypes showed up in both the CD4 and CD8 compartments, probably as a result of convergent recombination. Only a couple of donors were included in the study, so the extent to which the findings can be generalized is limited. After the booster, most clones that had expanded after primary vaccination were detected again (roughly 96% of CD4 and around nine tenths of CD8), suggesting broad maintenance of memory.

The germline V gene (reference sequence) specifies WNHNN as CDR1 and SYGVQD as CDR2. The CDR3 holds 15 amino acids from the cysteine to the phenylalanine. Left in the record is the CDR3 DNA by itself, 45 bases read in frame from the first base. As regards this clonotype: What this receptor recognizes is not known. One end of the junction fails to match germline, which may point to a read error.

Reading the label with the study, this specimen's treatment or condition is: live attenuated yellow fever vaccine strain. At each blood-draw timepoint, two biological replicates of bulk PBMCs were collected. A standard Ficoll-Paque protocol was used to isolate PBMCs from peripheral blood. TriZol was used to extract RNA from bulk PBMCs, CD4 and CD8 fractions, and dextramer-positive and dextramer-negative fractions. Synthesis of TCR cDNA relied on 5'RACE template switching, a step that introduced a universal primer site along with unique molecular identifiers. Priming for cDNA synthesis came from both the TCR alpha and TCR beta constant segments. Library amplification involved two PCR steps, and the second step added sample barcodes and sequencing adapters. Sequencing of the libraries was done on either Illumina HiSeq 2500 (2x100 bp) or NovaSeq (2x150 bp). In the original analysis: Demultiplexing of reads and collapsing into UMI consensus sequences were performed with MIGEC, and V(D)J alignment was carried out with MiXCR. Vaccine-responding clonotypes were identified with edgeR using replicate PBMC samples, with FDR below 0.01 and a log2 fold change above 5 up to day 15 being required. CD4 or CD8 identity was assigned to each bulk clonotype according to whether the clonotype was present at higher abundance in the sequenced CD4 repertoire or the sequenced CD8 repertoire. The public reads were reanalyzed by TCRdb: fastp trimming at Q25, MiXCR alignment, in-frame beta chains only. All rows with the same CDR3 protein become a single entry with the most common DNA and genes. TCRdb's processing, not the authors' own work, is the source of the V and J calls. Within this sample are approximately 300,000 distinct CDR3 sequences, with about 6.9% of them counted one time only. Of the sample, about 18% is held by the ten largest clones.

This material consisted of PBMCs, taken approximately 47 days after the first yellow fever vaccination. The V gene is TRBV10-1 and the J gene is TRBJ2-7, and perhaps TRBD2 as D gene, on 5 matching bases. The source is a man between 18 and 35 years old who received the YFV17D yellow fever vaccine. The DNA is as follows: TGCGGCAGCAGTGAGTTCGAGGGAATTGGTAACGAGCAGTACTTC. Its product reads: CGSSEFEGIGNEQYF.